The 19 T cell receptor beta chains listed next were all sequenced from one sample in a study of shared clonotypes between healthy human individuals. Profiled with immunoSEQ multiplex PCR; TCRdb holds only in-frame clones, not every one. Of a few million clones listed, 90% to 96% are singletons. Sequencing input: naive CD4+ T cells sorted from blood. The sample's subset: CD45RA+ positively selected. These receptors were taken from a man aged 18-30 years in good health.

This chain connects TRBV2 to TRBJ2-7; no definite D call. CDR3 length: 15 residues. From germline, CDR1 is SNHLY and CDR2 FYNNEI. Between the trimmed V and J ends, which lost 6 bases and 4 bases, there was a span of 19 bases. The CDR3 DNA reads as TGTGCCAGCAGGGTCCGGGTGGACGTTGAATACGAGCAGTACTTC. Its protein is CASRVRVDVEYEQYF. The variable domain in full, completed from reference TRBV2 and TRBJ2-7, reads EPEVTQTPSHQVTQMGQEVILRCVPISNHLYFYWYRQILGQKVEFLVSFYNNEISEKSEIFDDQFSVERPDGSNFTLKIRSTKLEDSAMYFCASRVRVDVEYEQYFGPGTRLTVT.

The chain employs TRBV9 and TRBJ2-3, with 8 bases that match TRBD2. The CDR3 has 16 residues. V lost 1 base to trimming and J lost 1 base; unmatched junction nucleotides: 5. Germline V gene data show CDR1 as SGDLS and CDR2 as YYNGEE. CDR3 bases: TGTGCCAGCAGCGTAACTAGCGGCAAAGGCACAGATACGCAGTATTTT. Its translation is CASSVTSGKGTDTQYF.

The chain is built from TRBV19 and TRBJ1-5, with TRBD1 identical over 9 bases. Trimming cost V 9 bases and J 3 bases; bases outside gene matches: 15. Germline lookup yields CDR1 LNHDA and CDR2 SQIVND (reference sequence). The CDR3 contains 17 residues. The CDR3 DNA sequence: TGTGCCAGGACAACTATACAGGGACAGGGACTCAATCAGCCCCAGCATTTT. Protein: CARTTIQGQGLNQPQHF. The full variable domain, with the rest looked up from reference TRBV19 and TRBJ1-5, is DGGITQSPKYLFRKEGQNVTLSCEQNLNHDAMYWYRQDPGQGLRLIYYSQIVNDFQKGDIAEGYSVSREKKESFPLTVTSAQKNPTAFYLCARTTIQGQGLNQPQHFGDGTRLSIL.

The CDR3 DNA reads as TGCGCCAGCAGCCAAGGGGACAGGGTATTCAATGAGCAGTTCTTC. It yields the protein CASSQGDRVFNEQFF. This rearrangement joins TRBV4-1 to TRBJ2-1; 9 nucleotides agree with TRBD1. CDR1 is MGHRA, CDR2 YSYEKL, per germline. The CDR3 has 15 residues. The junction had 4 bases not matched to a gene; V was cut back by 1 base and J by 6 bases.

CDR3: CASSWGIDQPQHF. CDR3 DNA sequence: TGTGCCAGCAGTTGGGGGATTGATCAGCCCCAGCATTTT. This rearrangement joins TRBV6-5 to TRBJ1-5, with D possibly matching TRBD1 (5 bases). This CDR3 is 13 amino acids long. Germline V gene sequence: CDR1 MNHEY, CDR2 SVGAGI. Trimming cost V 4 bases and J 5 bases, with 9 bases left between them.

This clone was recorded only once. The J gene is TRBJ2-7, the V gene TRBV18, with 13 nucleotides matching TRBD2. The CDR3 runs to 19 residues. With V trimmed by 3 bases and J by 3 bases, 14 bases remained unmatched. The germline V gene encodes CDR1 KGHSH and CDR2 LQKENI. The CDR3 here is CASSPKHPLLAGGDYEQYF. CDR3 bases: TGTGCCAGCTCACCGAAACACCCGCTACTAGCGGGGGGGGACTACGAGCAGTACTTC. The full variable domain, in which reference TRBV18 and TRBJ2-7 provide the parts outside the CDR3, is NAGVMQNPRHLVRRRGQEARLRCSPMKGHSHVYWYRQLPEEGLKFMVYLQKENIIDESGMPKERFSAEFPKEGPSILRIQQVVRGDSAAYFCASSPKHPLLAGGDYEQYFGPGTRLTVT.

This clone has only one observation. The J gene is TRBJ1-4, the V gene TRBV5-1; weak D call: TRBD1 (5 bases). The CDR3 has 24 amino acids. Deletions cut 4 bases from V and 0 bases from J, with 37 bases between. The V gene's germline CDR1 is SGHRS and CDR2 YFSETQ. The CDR3 reads CASSPAGGPSTSWDAISTNEKLFF. In DNA, the CDR3 is TGCGCCAGCAGCCCCGCCGGGGGTCCGTCGACTAGCTGGGACGCGATCTCAACTAATGAAAAACTGTTTTTT. The variable domain in full, completed from reference TRBV5-1 and TRBJ1-4, reads KAGVTQTPRYLIKTRGQQVTLSCSPISGHRSVSWYQQTPGQGLQFLFEYFSETQRNKGNFPGRFSGRQFSNSRSEMNVSTLELGDSALYLCASSPAGGPSTSWDAISTNEKLFFGSGTQLSVL.

The V and J genes are TRBV5-4 and TRBJ2-1; unclear D gene. The length of the CDR3 is 15 residues. Germline V gives CDR1 SGHNT, CDR2 YYREEE (reference sequence). Trimming left V 0 bases short and J 6 bases short, with 13 bases between. CDR3 sequence: CASSLGMSGSNEQFF. DNA of the CDR3: TGTGCCAGCAGCTTGGGGATGTCGGGCTCCAATGAGCAGTTCTTC.

J is TRBJ2-7 and V is TRBV5-1, with TRBD2 matching 8 bases. The CDR3 totals 15 residues. With 2 bases clipped from V and 0 bases from J, the junction kept 4 bases outside the gene matches. The germline V gene encodes CDR1 SGHRS and CDR2 YFSETQ. CDR3 protein: CASSLGRGVSYEQYF. CDR3 bases: TGCGCCAGCAGCTTAGGGCGGGGGGTCTCCTACGAGCAGTACTTC.

V usage is TRBV5-1 and J usage is TRBJ1-2; D is ambiguous. The length of the CDR3 is 13 residues. CDR1 and CDR2 (germline): SGHRS, YFSETQ. Between the trimmed V and J ends, which lost 8 bases and 4 bases, there was a span of 15 bases. CDR3 sequence (DNA): TGCGCCAGTGGGGAGGCACGAGGCTATGGCTACACCTTC. Protein product: CASGEARGYGYTF. Full variable domain (missing parts from reference TRBV5-1 and TRBJ1-2): KAGVTQTPRYLIKTRGQQVTLSCSPISGHRSVSWYQQTPGQGLQFLFEYFSETQRNKGNFPGRFSGRQFSNSRSEMNVSTLELGDSALYLCASGEARGYGYTFGSGTRLTVV.

This clone was seen only once. The genes are TRBV10-3 and TRBJ1-2, with TRBD1 identical over 9 bases. The CDR3 totals 16 residues. Germline-derived CDR1 and CDR2 are ENHRY and SYGVKD. V shed 2 bases, J shed 1 base, and the junction held 5 bases outside the gene matches. CDR3 residues: CAISEGVTGGNYGYTF. DNA of the CDR3: TGTGCCATCAGTGAGGGGGTGACAGGGGGTAACTATGGCTACACCTTC.

The rearrangement uses TRBV11-2 and TRBJ2-7, with 10 bases matching TRBD1. J gave up 2 bases and V 6 bases, and 7 bases lay outside the gene matches. The length of the CDR3 is 15 residues. The germline CDR1 and CDR2 sequences are SGHAT and FQNNGV. As DNA, the CDR3 is TGTGCCAGCAGTTTCGGACAGGGGGGGCCCTACGAGCAGTACTTC. Its translation: CASSFGQGGPYEQYF.

The chain couples TRBV9 to TRBJ2-2; TRBD2 aligns across 13 bases. With 3 bases clipped from V and 6 bases from J, the junction kept 8 bases outside the gene matches. The germline gives CDR1 SGDLS, CDR2 YYNGEE. The CDR3 contains 17 residues. This chain's CDR3 is CASSASLTSGRAGELFF. The CDR3 DNA sequence: TGTGCCAGCAGCGCCTCACTAACTAGCGGGAGGGCCGGGGAGCTGTTTTTT.

The chain uses TRBV21-1 and TRBJ2-7. TRBV21-1 counts as a pseudogene. This CDR3 is built from 13 residues. The DNA for the CDR3 is TGTGCCAGCAGCCGTAACGGATCCTACGAGCAGTACTTC. Encoded protein: CASSRNGSYEQYF.

A note on this clone: This sequence may be a read error, since a much larger clone differs from it by one base. The same CDR3 also results from other DNA sequences found in this sample. The chain couples TRBV5-1 to TRBJ1-2; TRBD1 aligns across 8 bases. The CDR3 consists of 13 residues. The V gene's germline CDR1 is SGHRS and CDR2 YFSETQ. Losses at the gene ends were 3 bases for V and 4 bases for J; bases not matched to a gene: 2. CDR3 sequence (DNA): TGCGCCAGCAGCTCGACAGGGGTCTATGGCTACACCTTC. It is translated as CASSSTGVYGYTF.

This sequence joins TRBV21-1 and TRBJ2-7; the D segment call TRBD2 is taken from the table without a DNA check. TRBV21-1 is termed a pseudogene. This CDR3 comprises 18 residues. CDR3 amino acids: CASSKARLGLAGFCEQYF. CDR3 nucleotide sequence: TGTGCCAGCAGCAAAGCTCGATTAGGACTAGCAGGGTTTTGCGAGCAGTACTTC.

This chain joins TRBV21-1 and TRBJ1-5. TRBV21-1 is assigned pseudogene status. This CDR3 has 17 residues. The CDR3 here is CASSKKWAEISNQPQHF. The CDR3 DNA follows: TGTGCCAGCAGCAAAAAGTGGGCGGAGATTAGCAATCAGCCCCAGCATTTT.

The chain employs TRBV6-6 and TRBJ2-1; D assignment may be TRBD1 or TRBD2 (5 bases each). Trimming cost V 7 bases and J 0 bases, with 16 bases left between them. CDR1 and CDR2 (germline): MNHNY, SVGAGI (reference sequence). The CDR3 length is 16 residues. CDR3 coding DNA: TGTGCCAGCAATCGAGTTTGGGACCACTCCTACAATGAGCAGTTCTTC. It encodes CASNRVWDHSYNEQFF.

The J gene is TRBJ1-6, the V gene TRBV7-2; D perhaps matches TRBD1 (6 bases). The V gene lost 5 bases and the J gene lost 7 bases, with 15 bases spanning the gap. Germline V CDR1 and CDR2: SGHTA, FQGNSA. The CDR3 consists of 15 residues. The CDR3 sequence: CASSPTGTTNSPLHF. CDR3 nucleotides: TGTGCCAGCAGCCCAACCGGGACAACCAATTCACCCCTCCACTTT.